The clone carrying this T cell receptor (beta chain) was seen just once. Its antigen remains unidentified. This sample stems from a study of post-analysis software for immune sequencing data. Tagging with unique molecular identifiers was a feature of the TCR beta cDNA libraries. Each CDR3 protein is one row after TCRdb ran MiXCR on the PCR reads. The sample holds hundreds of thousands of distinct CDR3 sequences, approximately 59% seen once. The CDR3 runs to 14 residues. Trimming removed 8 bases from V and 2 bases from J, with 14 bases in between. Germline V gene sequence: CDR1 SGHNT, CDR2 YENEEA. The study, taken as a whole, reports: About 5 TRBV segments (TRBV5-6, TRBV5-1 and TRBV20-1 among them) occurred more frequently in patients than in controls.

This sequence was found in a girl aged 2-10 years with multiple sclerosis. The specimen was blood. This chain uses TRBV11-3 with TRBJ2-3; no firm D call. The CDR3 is CASWGRSSTDTQYF. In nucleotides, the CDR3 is TGTGCCAGCTGGGGTCGCTCGTCCACAGATACGCAGTATTTT.